This T cell receptor (beta chain) was identified during a study of blood T cell repertoires in COVID-19. About the research overall: Samples representing acute and convalescent COVID-19 were sourced from the United States, Italy and Spain. PBMCs, B-cell-depleted T cells, or T cells provided the cDNA or gDNA that made up the material.

Regarding this clone: The junction shows a germline mismatch at one end, possibly a read error.

The germline V gene has CDR1 SSHAT and CDR2 FNYEAQ (reference sequence). This CDR3 is 18 amino acids long. In the source study's methods: By means of reference gene primer amplification, nucleated cell counts were estimated. The method was immunoSEQ multiplex PCR; TCRdb's version includes in-frame clones alone and lacks a portion of them. Clone size and V and J calls were adopted from that table, with D and trimming inferred from the DNA. The data contain more than 80,000 clones, approximately 83% of them seen just once; the ten biggest clones take up roughly 2.2%. This TCR derives from a woman in her 70s with acute or convalescent COVID-19. The gene calls are TRBV7-7 and TRBJ2-5; TRBD1 matches 10 bases. The source material was peripheral blood. The CDR3 sequence: CASSLALPTGGLEETQYF. Here the CDR3 DNA reads TGTGCTAGCAGCTTAGCGCTGCCGACAGGGGGCTTGGAAGAGACCCAGTACTTC.